This T cell receptor (beta chain) emerged from a study of blood T cell repertoires in COVID-19 (dated by TCRdb to about 2020). About the full investigation: Samples from collaborators originated in the United States, Italy and Spain and spanned both the acute and convalescent phases of COVID-19. The prospective study material was composed of cDNA or gDNA derived from T cells, B-cell-depleted T cells, or PBMCs. Deeply sampled blood TCRbeta repertoires from subjects exposed to, actively infected with, or recovered from COVID-19 were included in the dataset. The repertoires were released in a freely available public database intended as a resource for research on the immune response to SARS-CoV-2. Samples were obtained from the ongoing ImmuneRACE study (first 160 participants) and from over a thousand subjects provided by 6 global collaborators. The sample metadata nearly always contained a de-identified subject ID, COVID-19 status, age in years and sex. Where available, HLA class I and class II types were obtained from metadata supplied by the sample provider rather than from assay-based typing. The study at large found these results: The amount of clinical and demographic metadata varied by source and participant and was provided uncurated.

The collaborating institutions used their own protocols to collect whole blood in K2EDTA tubes. Collaborator samples were shipped for TCRbeta analysis as frozen whole blood, isolated PBMCs, or DNA extracted from either sample type. The germline V gene specifies KGHDR as CDR1 and SFDVKD as CDR2. The CDR3 goes from the cysteine to the phenylalanine over 19 residues. Only the CDR3 part of the read is kept: 57 bases, read in frame from the first base. Here V drops 2 bases and J drops 1 base, and the junction holds 9 bases not matched to any gene. The immunoSEQ Assay, a bias-controlled multiplex PCR, was used to amplify TCRbeta CDR3 regions from genomic DNA. As for the authors' bioinformatics: Nucleated cell counts per sample were estimated from amplification of reference gene primers within the assay. To quantify the absolute abundance of each unique TCRbeta CDR3 rearrangement, sequence reads were collapsed and filtered. For each sample, productive Simpson clonality was calculated as the square root of Simpson's diversity index over productive rearrangements. Held by TCRdb, this immuneACCESS table contains in-frame sequences only and omits some clones. Under half of the omission traces to an unresolved V gene where checked; the cause of the rest is unknown. The V and J calls and clone size are taken from that table; D and trimming were inferred from the DNA. The sample records some 73,000 clones, roughly 70% of which are singletons. Approximately 24% of the sample belongs to the ten largest clones.

With regard to this clone: There is no known antigen for this receptor. No base qualities exist here, and no much larger clone lies one base off it.

This sequence was found in a man aged 55-75 years with acute or convalescent COVID-19. The rearranged segments are TRBV24-1 and TRBJ1-3; the junction holds 11 bases that match TRBD1. Input material: peripheral blood. The CDR3 is CATSDSGTGGYLSGNTIYF. The nucleotide sequence reads as follows: TGTGCCACCAGTGATTCCGGGACAGGGGGTTACTTATCTGGAAACACCATATATTTT.